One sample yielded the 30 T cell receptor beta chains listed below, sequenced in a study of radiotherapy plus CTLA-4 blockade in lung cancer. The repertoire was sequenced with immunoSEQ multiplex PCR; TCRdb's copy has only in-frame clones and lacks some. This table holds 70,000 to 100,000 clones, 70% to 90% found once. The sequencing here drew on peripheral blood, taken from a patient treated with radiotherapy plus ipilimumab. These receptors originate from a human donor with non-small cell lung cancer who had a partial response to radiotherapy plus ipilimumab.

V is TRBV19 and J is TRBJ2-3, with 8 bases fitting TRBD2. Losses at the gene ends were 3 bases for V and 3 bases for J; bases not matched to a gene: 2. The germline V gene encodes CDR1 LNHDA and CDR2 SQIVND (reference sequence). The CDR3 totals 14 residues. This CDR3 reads CASSIRLATDTQYF. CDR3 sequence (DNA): TGTGCCAGTAGTATTCGACTAGCGACAGATACGCAGTATTTT.

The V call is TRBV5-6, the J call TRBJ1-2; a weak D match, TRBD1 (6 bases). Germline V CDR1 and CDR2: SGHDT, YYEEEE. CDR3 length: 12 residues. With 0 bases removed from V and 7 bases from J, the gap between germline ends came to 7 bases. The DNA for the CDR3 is TGTGCCAGCAGCTTGGTCAGGGGTGGCTACACCTTC. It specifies CASSLVRGGYTF. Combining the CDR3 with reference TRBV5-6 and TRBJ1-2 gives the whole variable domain DAGVTQSPTHLIKTRGQQVTLRCSPKSGHDTVSWYQQALGQGPQFIFQYYEEEERQRGNFPDRFSGHQFPNYSSELNVNALLLGDSALYLCASSLVRGGYTFGSGTRLTVV.

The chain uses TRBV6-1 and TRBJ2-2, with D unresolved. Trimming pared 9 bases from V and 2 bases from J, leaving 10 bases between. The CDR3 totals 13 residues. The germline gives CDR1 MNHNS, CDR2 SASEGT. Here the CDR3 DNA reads TGTGCCAGTATCCCTGTTAACACCGGGGAGCTGTTTTTT. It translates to CASIPVNTGELFF.

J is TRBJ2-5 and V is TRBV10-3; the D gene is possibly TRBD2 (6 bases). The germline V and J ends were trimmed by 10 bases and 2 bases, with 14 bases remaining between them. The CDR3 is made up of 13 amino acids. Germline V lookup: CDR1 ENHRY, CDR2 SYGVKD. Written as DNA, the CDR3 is TGTGCCACGACGGTGGGGACTCAAGAGACCCAGTACTTC. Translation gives CATTVGTQETQYF.

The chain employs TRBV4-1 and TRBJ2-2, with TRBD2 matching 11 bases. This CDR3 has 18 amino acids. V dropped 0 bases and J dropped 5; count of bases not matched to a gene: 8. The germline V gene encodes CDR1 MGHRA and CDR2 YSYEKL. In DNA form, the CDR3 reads TGCGCCAGCAGCCAAGAGGTGCGGCTAGCGGGAGGTACCGGGGAGCTGTTTTTT. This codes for CASSQEVRLAGGTGELFF.

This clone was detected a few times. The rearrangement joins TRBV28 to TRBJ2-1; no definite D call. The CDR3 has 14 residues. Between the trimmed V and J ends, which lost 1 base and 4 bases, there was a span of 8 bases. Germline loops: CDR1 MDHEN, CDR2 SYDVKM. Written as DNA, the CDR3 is TGTGCCAGCAGTTTATCAGGCTTTTACAATGAGCAGTTCTTC. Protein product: CASSLSGFYNEQFF.

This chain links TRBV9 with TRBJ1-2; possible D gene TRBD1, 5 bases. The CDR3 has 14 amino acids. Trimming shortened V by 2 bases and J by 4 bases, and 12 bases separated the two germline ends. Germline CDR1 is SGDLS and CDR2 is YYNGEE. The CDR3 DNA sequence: TGTGCCAGCAGCGTTACAGGACCCGCCTATGGCTACACCTTC. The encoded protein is CASSVTGPAYGYTF.

DNA for the CDR3: TGTGCCAGCAGACCACGGGACAGCTATGGCTACACCTTC. Translating gives CASRPRDSYGYTF. V usage is TRBV6-8 and J usage is TRBJ1-2; 7 bases are a match to TRBD1. The J segment lost 4 bases and the V segment lost 6 bases, leaving 5 bases of the junction unmatched. This CDR3 has 13 amino acids. Germline V lookup: CDR1 MNHGY, CDR2 SAAAGT.

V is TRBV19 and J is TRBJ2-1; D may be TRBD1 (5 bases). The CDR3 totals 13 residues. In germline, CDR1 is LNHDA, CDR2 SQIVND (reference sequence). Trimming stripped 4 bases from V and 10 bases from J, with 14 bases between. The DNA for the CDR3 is TGTGCCAGTAGTACAGGGTATGACACCGAGCAGTTCTTC. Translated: CASSTGYDTEQFF.

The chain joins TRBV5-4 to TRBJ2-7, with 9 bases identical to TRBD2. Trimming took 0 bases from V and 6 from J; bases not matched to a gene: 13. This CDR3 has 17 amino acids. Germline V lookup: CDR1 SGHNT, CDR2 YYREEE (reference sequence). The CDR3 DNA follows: TGTGCCAGCAGCTTGGGAGGGGGGCTAGCGGGATATCCCGAGCAGTACGTC. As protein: CASSLGGGLAGYPEQYV.

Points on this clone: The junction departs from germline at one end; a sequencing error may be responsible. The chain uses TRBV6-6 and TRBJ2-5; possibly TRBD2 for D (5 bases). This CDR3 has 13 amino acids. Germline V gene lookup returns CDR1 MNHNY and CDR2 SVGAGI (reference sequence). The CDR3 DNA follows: TGTGCCGGCAGTTACGCCGGGGTAGAGACCCAGTACTTC. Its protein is CAGSYAGVETQYF.

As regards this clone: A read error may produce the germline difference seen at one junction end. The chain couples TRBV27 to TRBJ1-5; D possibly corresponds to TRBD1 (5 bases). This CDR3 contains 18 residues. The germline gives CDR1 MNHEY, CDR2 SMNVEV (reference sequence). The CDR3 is CASSISAPRRASNQPQHF. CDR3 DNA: TGTGCCAGCAGTATATCGGCCCCCCGCAGGGCGAGCAATCAGCCCCAGCATTTT.

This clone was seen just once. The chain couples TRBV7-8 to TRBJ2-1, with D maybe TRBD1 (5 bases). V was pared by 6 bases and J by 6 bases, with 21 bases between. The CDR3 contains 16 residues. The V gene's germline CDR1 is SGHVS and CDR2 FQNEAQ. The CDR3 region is CASSSGQGMTLNEQFF. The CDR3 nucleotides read TGTGCCAGCAGTTCCGGCCAGGGCATGACCCTCAATGAGCAGTTCTTC. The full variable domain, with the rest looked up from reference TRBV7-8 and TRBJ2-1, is GAGVSQSPRYKVAKRGQDVALRCDPISGHVSLFWYQQALGQGPEFLTYFQNEAQLDKSGLPSDRFFAERPEGSVSTLKIQRTQQEDSAVYLCASSSGQGMTLNEQFFGPGTRLTVL.

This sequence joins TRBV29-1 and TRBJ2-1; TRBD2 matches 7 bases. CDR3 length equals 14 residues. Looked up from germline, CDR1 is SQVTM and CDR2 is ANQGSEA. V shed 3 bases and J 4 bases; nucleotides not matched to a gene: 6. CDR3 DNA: TGCAGCGTTGAGGGGGAGGGTCGGTACAATGAGCAGTTCTTC. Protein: CSVEGEGRYNEQFF.

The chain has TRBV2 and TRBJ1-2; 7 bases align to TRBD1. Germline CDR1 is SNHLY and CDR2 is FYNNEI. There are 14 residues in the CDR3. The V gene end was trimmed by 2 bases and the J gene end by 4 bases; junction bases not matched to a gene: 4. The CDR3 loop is CASSEWAGGYGYTF. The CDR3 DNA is TGTGCCAGCAGTGAATGGGCAGGGGGCTATGGCTACACCTTC.

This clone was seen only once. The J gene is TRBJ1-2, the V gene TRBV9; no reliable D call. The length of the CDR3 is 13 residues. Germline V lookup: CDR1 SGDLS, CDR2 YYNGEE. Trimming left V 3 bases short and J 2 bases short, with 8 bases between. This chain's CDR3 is CASSAFTNYGYTF. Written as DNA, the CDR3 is TGTGCCAGCAGCGCTTTTACAAACTATGGCTACACCTTC.

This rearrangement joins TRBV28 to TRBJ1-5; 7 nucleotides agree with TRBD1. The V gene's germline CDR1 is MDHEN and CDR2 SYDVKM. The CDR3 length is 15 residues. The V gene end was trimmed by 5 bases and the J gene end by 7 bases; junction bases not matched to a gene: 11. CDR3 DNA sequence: TGTGCCAGCAGTCTTATACAGGGGTTGGCGCAGCCCCAGCATTTT. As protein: CASSLIQGLAQPQHF.

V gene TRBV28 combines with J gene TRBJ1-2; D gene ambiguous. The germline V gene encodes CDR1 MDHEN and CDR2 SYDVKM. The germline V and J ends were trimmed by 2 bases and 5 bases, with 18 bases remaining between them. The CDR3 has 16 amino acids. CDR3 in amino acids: CASSLGSAGVRYGYTF. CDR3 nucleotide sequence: TGTGCCAGCAGTTTAGGGTCAGCCGGAGTTCGGTATGGCTACACCTTC.

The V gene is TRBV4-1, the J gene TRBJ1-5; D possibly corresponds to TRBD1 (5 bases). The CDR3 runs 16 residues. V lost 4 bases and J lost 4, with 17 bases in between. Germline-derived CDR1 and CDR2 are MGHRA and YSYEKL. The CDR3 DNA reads TGCGCCAGCAGCCCCATCCTTGGGGCGAAGAATCAGCCCCAGCATTTT. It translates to CASSPILGAKNQPQHF.

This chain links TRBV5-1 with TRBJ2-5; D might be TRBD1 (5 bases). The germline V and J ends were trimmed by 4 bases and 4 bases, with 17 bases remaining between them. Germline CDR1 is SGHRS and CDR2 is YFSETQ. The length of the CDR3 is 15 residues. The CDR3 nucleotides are TGCGCCAGCAGCGGTTCTCTGTGGGGCGGAGAGACCCAGTACTTC. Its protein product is CASSGSLWGGETQYF.

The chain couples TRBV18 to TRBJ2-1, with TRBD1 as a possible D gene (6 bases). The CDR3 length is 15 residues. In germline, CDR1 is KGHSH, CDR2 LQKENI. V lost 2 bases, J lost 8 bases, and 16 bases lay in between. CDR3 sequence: CASSPVGTPGDEQFF. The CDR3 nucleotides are TGTGCCAGCTCACCAGTAGGGACACCCGGCGATGAGCAGTTCTTC.

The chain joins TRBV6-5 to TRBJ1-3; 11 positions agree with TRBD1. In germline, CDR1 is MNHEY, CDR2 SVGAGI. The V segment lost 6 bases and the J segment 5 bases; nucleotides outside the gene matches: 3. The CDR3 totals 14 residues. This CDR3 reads CASSLDRGRNTIYF. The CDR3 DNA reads TGTGCCAGCAGCTTGGACAGGGGGCGAAACACCATATATTTT.

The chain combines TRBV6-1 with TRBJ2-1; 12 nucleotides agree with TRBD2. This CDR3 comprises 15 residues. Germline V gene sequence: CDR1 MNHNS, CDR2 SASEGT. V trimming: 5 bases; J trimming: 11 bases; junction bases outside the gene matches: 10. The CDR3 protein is CASSLLAGGVRQQFF. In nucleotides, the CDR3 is TGTGCCAGCAGTTTGCTAGCGGGGGGGGTGAGGCAGCAGTTCTTC.

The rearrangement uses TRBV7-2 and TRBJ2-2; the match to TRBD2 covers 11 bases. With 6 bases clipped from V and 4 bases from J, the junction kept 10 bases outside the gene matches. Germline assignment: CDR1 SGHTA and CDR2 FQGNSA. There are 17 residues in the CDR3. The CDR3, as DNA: TGTGCCAGCAGACCTGTAGCGGGAGGGCCGGGCACCGGGGAGCTGTTTTTT. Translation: CASRPVAGGPGTGELFF. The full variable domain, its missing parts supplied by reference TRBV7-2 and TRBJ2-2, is GAGVSQSPSNKVTEKGKDVELRCDPISGHTALYWYRQSLGQGLEFLIYFQGNSAPDKSGLPSDRFSAERTGGSVSTLTIQRTQQEDSAVYLCASRPVAGGPGTGELFFGEGSRLTVL.

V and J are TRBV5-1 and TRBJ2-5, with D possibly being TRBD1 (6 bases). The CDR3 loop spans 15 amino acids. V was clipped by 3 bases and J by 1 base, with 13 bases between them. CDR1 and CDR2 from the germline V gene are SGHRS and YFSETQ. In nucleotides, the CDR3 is TGCGCCAGCAGCTACCAGAAGACAGGCCAAGAGACCCAGTACTTC. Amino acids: CASSYQKTGQETQYF.

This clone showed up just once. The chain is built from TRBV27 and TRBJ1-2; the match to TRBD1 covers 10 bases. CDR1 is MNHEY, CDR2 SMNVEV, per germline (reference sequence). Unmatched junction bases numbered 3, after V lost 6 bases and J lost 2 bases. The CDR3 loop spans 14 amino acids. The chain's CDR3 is CASSPTGGNYGYTF. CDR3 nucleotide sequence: TGTGCCAGCAGCCCGACAGGGGGCAACTATGGCTACACCTTC.

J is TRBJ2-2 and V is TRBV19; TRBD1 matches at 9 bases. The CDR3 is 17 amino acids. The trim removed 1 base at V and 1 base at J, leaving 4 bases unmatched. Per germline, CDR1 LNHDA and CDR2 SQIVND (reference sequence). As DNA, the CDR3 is TGTGCCAGTAGTATAGTACAGGGGGCGATGAACACCGGGGAGCTGTTTTTT. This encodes CASSIVQGAMNTGELFF.

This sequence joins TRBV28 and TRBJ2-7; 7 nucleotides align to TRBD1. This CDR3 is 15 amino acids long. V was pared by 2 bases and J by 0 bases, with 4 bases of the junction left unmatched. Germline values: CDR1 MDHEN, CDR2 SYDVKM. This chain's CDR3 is CASSLRGQYSYEQYV. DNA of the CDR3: TGTGCCAGCAGTTTAAGGGGGCAGTACTCCTACGAGCAGTACGTC.

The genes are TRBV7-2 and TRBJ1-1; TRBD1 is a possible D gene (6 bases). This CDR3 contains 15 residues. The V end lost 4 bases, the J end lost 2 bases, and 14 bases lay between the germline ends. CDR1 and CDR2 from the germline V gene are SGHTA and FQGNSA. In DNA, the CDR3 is TGTGCCAGCAGCTGGGGACATTCGGCAAACACTGAAGCTTTCTTT. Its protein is CASSWGHSANTEAFF.

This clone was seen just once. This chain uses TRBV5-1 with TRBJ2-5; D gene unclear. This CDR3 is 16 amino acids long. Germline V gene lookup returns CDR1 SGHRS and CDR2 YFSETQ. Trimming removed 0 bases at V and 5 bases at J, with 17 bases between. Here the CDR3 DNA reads TGCGCCAGCAGCTTGGGGATAGAGGTTAATGAGGAGACCCAGTACTTC. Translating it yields CASSLGIEVNEETQYF.